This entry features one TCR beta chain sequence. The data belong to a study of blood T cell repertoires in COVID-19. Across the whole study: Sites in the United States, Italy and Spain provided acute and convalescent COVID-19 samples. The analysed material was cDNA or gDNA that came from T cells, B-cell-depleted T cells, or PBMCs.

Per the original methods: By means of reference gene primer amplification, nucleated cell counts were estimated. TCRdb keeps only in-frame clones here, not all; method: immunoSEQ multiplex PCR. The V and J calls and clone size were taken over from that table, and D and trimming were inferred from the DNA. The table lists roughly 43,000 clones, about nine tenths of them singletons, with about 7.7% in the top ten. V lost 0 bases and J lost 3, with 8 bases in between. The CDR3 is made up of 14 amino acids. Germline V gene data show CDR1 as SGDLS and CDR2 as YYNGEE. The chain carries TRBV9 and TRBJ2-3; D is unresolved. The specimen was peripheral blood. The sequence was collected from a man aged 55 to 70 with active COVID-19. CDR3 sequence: CASSVGAPTDTQYF. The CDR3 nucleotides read TGTGCCAGCAGCGTAGGGGCTCCGACAGATACGCAGTATTTT.